This entry concerns a single TCR beta chain. Antigen specificity is unknown. TCRdb reprocessed the RT-PCR reads with MiXCR, giving one entry per CDR3 protein. Found here are 700,000 to 800,000 distinct CDR3 sequences, about 18% of them singletons; the top ten hold approximately 10%. The data derive from a study of response to subunit inactivated influenza vaccine. Broader study findings: The study's authors posited that every seasonal influenza vaccination enlists few new T cells.

Looked up from germline, CDR1 is DFQATT and CDR2 is SNEGSKA (reference sequence). The CDR3 totals 12 residues. Trimming left V 4 bases short and J 1 base short, with 7 bases between. The chain uses TRBV20-1 and TRBJ1-1, with D hard to call. Here the sequenced sample was PBMCs from blood, taken more than 4 days after vaccination. The clonotype comes from a man aged 45 to 65 who received an inactivated influenza vaccine. The CDR3 nucleotides read TGCAGTGCTAAAGGGAAGAACACTGAAGCTTTCTTT. The encoded protein is CSAKGKNTEAFF.